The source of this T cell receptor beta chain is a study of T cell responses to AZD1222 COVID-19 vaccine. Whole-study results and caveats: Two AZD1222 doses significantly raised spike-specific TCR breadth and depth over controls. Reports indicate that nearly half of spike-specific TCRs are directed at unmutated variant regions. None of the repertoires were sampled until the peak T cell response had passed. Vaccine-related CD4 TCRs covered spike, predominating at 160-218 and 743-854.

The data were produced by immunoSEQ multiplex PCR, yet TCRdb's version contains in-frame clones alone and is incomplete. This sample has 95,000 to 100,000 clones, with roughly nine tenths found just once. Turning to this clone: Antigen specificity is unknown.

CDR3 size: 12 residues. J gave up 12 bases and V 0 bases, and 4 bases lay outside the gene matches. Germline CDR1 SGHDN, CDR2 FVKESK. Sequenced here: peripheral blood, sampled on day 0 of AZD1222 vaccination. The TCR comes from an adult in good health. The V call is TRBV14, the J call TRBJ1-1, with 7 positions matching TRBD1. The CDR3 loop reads CASSQEVGQTFF. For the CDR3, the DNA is TGTGCCAGCAGCCAAGAAGTGGGACAGACTTTCTTT.